The clone carrying this T cell receptor beta chain has just a few counts. Germline lookup yields CDR1 MGHDK and CDR2 SYGVNS. Trimming cost V 2 bases and J 3 bases, with 11 bases left between them. The length of the CDR3 is 15 residues. Method: immunoSEQ multiplex PCR; TCRdb's copy keeps in-frame clones and lacks some. Among about 21,000 clones listed, 55% to 70% were seen once. Irradiated stimulators labeled with violet dye, around 200,000 in number, were plated with around 200,000 CFSE-labeled responders. Both CD3+CD4+ and CD3+CD8+ responders that were proliferating and CFSE-low underwent sorting after the reaction. The data derive from a study of graft-versus-host responses after intestinal transplantation. Points from the study as a whole: GvH clones were found in recipient marrow; some appeared first in ileum or blood.

This material consisted of alloreactive CD4+ T cells from a mixed lymphocyte reaction culture, taken before intestinal transplant. Subset of the sample: CFSE-low proliferating T cells sorted from approximately 6-day pre-transplant mixed lymphocyte reaction (GvH or HvG direction). The clonotype was recovered from a human patient who received an intestinal transplant. The gene calls are TRBV25-1 and TRBJ1-5; D is perhaps TRBD1 (5 bases). CDR3: CASSEGAGSNQPQHF. The DNA of the CDR3 is TGTGCCAGCAGTGAAGGAGCAGGGTCCAATCAGCCCCAGCATTTT.